A selection of T cell receptor beta chains follows, all from one sample in a study of blood T cell repertoires in COVID-19. Generated by immunoSEQ multiplex PCR, the TCRdb table keeps only in-frame clones and is missing some. This table holds hundreds of thousands of clones, under 95% found once. The source material was peripheral blood. Source of these receptors: a woman in her late teens or twenties who had recovered from COVID-19. Both conserved end residues are part of each CDR3. A D gene is named only where the DNA matches it firmly. Expanded clones are given a class, and other clones once, few, many or no size at all.

TRBJ2-3 | TRBV18 | . | . | TGTGCCAGCTCATCGAAAGCGGCGGGACCCACAGATACGCAGTATTTT | CASSSKAAGPTDTQYF
TRBJ1-4 | TRBV3-1/TRBV3-2 | . | TRBD1 | TGTGCCAGCAGCCACGGGACAGCTAATGAAAAACTGTTTTTT | CASSHGTANEKLFF
TRBJ2-5 | TRBV11-3 | . | TRBD1 | TGTGCCAGCCGGCGGGACAGGGGCCGGGAGACCCAGTACTTC | CASRRDRGRETQYF
TRBJ2-2 | TRBV10-3 | once | . | TGTGCCATCAGTGAGTCCACACCTCGGGGGACCGGGGAGCTGTTTTTT | CAISESTPRGTGELFF
TRBJ1-2 | TRBV10-3 | . | . | TGTGCCATCAGTGCCGGACAGTTAAGGGGATATGGCTACACCTTC | CAISAGQLRGYGYTF
TRBJ2-5 | TRBV10-3 | . | TRBD2 | TGTGCCATCAGCCCTTTCCTAGCGGGAGGGTTGATGACCCAGTACTTC | CAISPFLAGGLMTQYF
TRBJ1-2 | TRBV5-5 | . | TRBD1 | TGTGCCAGCAGCTTGGGAGGTGGGACAGCTAACTATGGCTACACCTTC | CASSLGGGTANYGYTF
TRBJ2-4 | TRBV7-9 | . | . | TGTGCCAGCAGCGCCGCGGGCGGATTAGCCAAAAACATTCAGTACTTC | CASSAAGGLAKNIQYF
TRBJ1-5 | TRBV6-6 | . | . | TGTGCCAGCAGTGGGAGAGACAAAACCAATCAGCCCCAGCATTTT | CASSGRDKTNQPQHF
TRBJ2-5 | TRBV4-3 | . | . | TGCGCCAGCAGCCAAGAGACAACTTTTAGTCAAGAGACCCAGTACTTC | CASSQETTFSQETQYF
TRBJ2-3 | TRBV28 | . | . | TGTGCCAGCAGTTTCCCGACAGGCGGGTTGATCAGCACAGATACGCAGTATTTT | CASSFPTGGLISTDTQYF